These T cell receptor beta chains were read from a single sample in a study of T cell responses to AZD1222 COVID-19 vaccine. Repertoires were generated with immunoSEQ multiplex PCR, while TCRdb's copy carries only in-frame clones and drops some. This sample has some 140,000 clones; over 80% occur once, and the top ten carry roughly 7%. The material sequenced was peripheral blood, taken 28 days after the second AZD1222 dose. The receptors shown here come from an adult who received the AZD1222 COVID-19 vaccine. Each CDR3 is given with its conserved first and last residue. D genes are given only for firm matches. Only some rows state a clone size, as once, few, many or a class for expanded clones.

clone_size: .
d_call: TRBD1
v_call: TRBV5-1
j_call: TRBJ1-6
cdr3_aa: CASSRAGTENSPLHF
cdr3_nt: TGCGCCAGCAGCAGGGCCGGGACAGAAAATTCACCCCTCCACTTT

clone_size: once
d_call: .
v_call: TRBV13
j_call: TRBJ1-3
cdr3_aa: CASSSNEVLGNTIYF
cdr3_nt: TGTGCCAGCAGCTCCAACGAGGTGCTTGGAAACACCATATATTTT

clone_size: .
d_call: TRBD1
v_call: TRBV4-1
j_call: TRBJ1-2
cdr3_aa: CASSAIQGAGNYGYTF
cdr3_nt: TGCGCCAGCAGCGCAATTCAGGGGGCGGGTAACTATGGCTACACCTTC

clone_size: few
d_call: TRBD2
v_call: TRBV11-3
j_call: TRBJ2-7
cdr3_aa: CASSPRTSGGPFIREQYF
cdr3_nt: TGTGCCAGCAGCCCACGGACTAGCGGGGGCCCTTTTATACGGGAGCAGTACTTC

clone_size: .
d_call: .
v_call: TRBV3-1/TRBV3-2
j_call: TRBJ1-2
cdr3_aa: CASSQVPILRQGISGYTF
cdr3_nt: TGTGCCAGCAGCCAAGTCCCGATCTTACGCCAGGGTATAAGTGGCTACACCTTC

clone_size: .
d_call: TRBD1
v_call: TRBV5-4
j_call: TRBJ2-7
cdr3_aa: CASEDRGSYEQYF
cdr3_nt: TGTGCCAGCGAGGACAGGGGCTCCTACGAGCAGTACTTC

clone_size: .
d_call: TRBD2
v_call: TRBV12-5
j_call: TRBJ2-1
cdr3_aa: CASGLVLAGEVNEQFF
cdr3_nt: TGTGCTAGTGGTTTGGTACTAGCGGGGGAAGTGAATGAGCAGTTCTTC

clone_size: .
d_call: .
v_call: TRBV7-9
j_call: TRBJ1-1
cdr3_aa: CASSSQLNTEAFF
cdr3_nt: TGTGCCAGCAGCTCACAGTTGAACACTGAAGCTTTCTTT

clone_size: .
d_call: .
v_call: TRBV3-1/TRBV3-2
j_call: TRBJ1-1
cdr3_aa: CASSQGSFIEAFF
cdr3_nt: TGTGCCAGCAGCCAGGGGTCCTTCATTGAAGCTTTCTTT

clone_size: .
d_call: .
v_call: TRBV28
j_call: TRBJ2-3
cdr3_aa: CATTAGAADTQYF
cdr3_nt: TGTGCCACCACGGCGGGGGCGGCAGATACGCAGTATTTT

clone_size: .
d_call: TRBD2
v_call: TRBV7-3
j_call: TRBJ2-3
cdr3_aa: CASSFSGGSTDTQYF
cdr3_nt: TGTGCCAGCAGCTTTAGCGGGGGCAGCACAGATACGCAGTATTTT

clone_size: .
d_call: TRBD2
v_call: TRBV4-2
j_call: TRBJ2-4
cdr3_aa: CASSQDFRRGGTRDIQYF
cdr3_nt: TGTGCCAGCAGCCAAGATTTCAGGCGGGGGGGCACAAGGGACATTCAGTACTTC

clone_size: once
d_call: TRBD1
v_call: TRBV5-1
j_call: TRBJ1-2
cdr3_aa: CASSPKGSTGGGYTF
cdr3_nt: TGCGCCAGCAGCCCAAAAGGGAGCACAGGGGGTGGCTACACCTTC

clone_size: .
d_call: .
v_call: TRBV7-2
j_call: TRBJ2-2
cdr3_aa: CASSKNPRGDTGELFF
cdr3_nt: TGTGCCAGCAGCAAAAACCCCCGGGGAGACACCGGGGAGCTGTTTTTT

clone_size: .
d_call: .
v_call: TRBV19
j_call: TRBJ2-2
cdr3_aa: CASSIRGRAVGELFF
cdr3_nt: TGTGCCAGTAGTATAAGGGGACGGGCCGTCGGGGAGCTGTTTTTT

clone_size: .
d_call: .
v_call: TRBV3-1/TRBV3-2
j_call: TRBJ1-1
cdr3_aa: CASSPLGVAGRGSFF
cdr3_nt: TGTGCCAGCAGCCCTCTTGGGGTCGCGGGGAGAGGGTCTTTCTTT

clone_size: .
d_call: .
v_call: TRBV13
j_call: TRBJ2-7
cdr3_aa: CASSLRAGSYEQYF
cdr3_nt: TGTGCCAGCAGCTTACGTGCAGGCTCCTACGAGCAGTACTTC

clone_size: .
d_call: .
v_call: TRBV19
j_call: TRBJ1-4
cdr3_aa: CASSVQGSNEKLFF
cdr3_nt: TGTGCCAGTAGCGTACAGGGCTCTAATGAAAAACTGTTTTTT

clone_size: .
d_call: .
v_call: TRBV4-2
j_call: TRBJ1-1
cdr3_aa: CASSQVPGSGTEAFF
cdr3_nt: TGTGCCAGCAGCCAAGTTCCGGGCTCAGGGACTGAAGCTTTCTTT

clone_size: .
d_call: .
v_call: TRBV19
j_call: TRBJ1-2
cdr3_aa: CASSMGDGANYGYTF
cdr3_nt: TGTGCCAGTAGTATGGGGGACGGTGCCAACTATGGCTACACCTTC

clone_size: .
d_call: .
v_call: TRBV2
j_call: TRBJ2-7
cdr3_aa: CASSEEIGYYEQYF
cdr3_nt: TGTGCCAGCAGTGAAGAAATAGGGTACTACGAGCAGTACTTC

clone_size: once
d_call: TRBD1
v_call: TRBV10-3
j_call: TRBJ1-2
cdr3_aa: CASAGGSGNYGYTF
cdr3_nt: TGTGCCTCCGCAGGGGGGTCCGGAAACTATGGCTACACCTTC

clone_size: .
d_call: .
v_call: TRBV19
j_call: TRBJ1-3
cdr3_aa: CASSIFRPVSGNTIYF
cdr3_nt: TGTGCCAGTAGTATTTTCCGACCGGTCTCTGGAAACACCATATATTTT

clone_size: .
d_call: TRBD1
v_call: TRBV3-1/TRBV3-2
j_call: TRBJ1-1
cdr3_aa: CASSHRGEAFF
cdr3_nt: TGTGCCAGCAGCCACAGGGGGGAAGCTTTCTTT

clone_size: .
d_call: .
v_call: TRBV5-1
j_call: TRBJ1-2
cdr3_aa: CASSTFSGDNGYTF
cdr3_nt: TGCGCCAGCAGCACATTTTCAGGGGATAATGGCTACACCTTC

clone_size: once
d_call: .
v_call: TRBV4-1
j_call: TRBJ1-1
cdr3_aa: CASSHPTMGAFF
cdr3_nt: TGCGCCAGCAGCCACCCTACCATGGGAGCTTTCTTT

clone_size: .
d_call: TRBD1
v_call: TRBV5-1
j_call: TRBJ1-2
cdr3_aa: CASSSGQGDGYTF
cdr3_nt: TGCGCCAGCAGCTCCGGACAGGGGGATGGCTACACCTTC

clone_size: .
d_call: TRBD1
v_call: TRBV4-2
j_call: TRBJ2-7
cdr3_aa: CASSQRGQGELEQYF
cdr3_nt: TGTGCCAGCAGCCAAAGGGGACAGGGGGAACTCGAGCAGTACTTC

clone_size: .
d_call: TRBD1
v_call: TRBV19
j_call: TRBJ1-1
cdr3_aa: CASRKGQGGMNTEAFF
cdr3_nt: TGTGCCAGTAGAAAAGGACAGGGGGGAATGAACACTGAAGCTTTCTTT

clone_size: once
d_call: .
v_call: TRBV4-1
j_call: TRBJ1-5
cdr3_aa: CASSTFGSNQPQHF
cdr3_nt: TGCGCCAGCTCTACCTTTGGGAGCAATCAGCCCCAGCATTTT

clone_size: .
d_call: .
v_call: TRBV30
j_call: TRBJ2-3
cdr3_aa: CAWSEGLNTQYF
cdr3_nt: TGTGCCTGGAGTGAGGGTTTGAATACGCAGTATTTT

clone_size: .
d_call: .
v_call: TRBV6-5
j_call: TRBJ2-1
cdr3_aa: CASSLANDNEQFF
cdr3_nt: TGTGCCAGCAGTTTAGCAAACGACAATGAGCAGTTCTTC

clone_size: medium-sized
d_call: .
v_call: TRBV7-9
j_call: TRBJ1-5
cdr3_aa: CASSQDRSNQPQHF
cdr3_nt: TGTGCCAGCAGCCAAGACAGGTCGAATCAGCCCCAGCATTTT

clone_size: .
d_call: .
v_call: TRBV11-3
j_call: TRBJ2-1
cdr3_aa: CASTFQGSSYNEQFF
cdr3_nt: TGTGCCAGTACCTTCCAGGGGAGCTCCTACAATGAGCAGTTCTTC

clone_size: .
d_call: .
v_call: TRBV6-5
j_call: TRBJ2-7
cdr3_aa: CASSYSASEVHEQYF
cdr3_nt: TGTGCCAGCAGTTACTCGGCTTCAGAGGTCCACGAGCAGTACTTC

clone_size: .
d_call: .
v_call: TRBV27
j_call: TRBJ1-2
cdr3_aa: CASSFGPRGDGYTF
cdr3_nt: TGTGCCAGCAGTTTCGGACCTCGAGGGGATGGCTACACCTTC

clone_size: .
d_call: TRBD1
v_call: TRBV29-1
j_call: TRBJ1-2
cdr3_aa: CSSRTGVYGYTF
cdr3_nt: TGCAGCTCTAGGACAGGGGTCTATGGCTACACCTTC

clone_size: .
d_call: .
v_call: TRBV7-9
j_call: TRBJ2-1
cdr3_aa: CASSLPVWSNEQFF
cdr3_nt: TGTGCCAGCAGCTTACCGGTCTGGAGCAATGAGCAGTTCTTC

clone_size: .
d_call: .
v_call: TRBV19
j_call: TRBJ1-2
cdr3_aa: CASTGGRYGYTF
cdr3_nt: TGTGCCAGTACTGGGGGAAGATATGGCTACACCTTC

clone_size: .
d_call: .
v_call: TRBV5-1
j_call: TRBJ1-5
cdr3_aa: CASSLNEDQPQHF
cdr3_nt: TGCGCCAGCAGCTTGAATGAGGATCAGCCCCAGCATTTT

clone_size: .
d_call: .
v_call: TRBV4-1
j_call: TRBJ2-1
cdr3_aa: CASSQVMLEGNEQFF
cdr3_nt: TGCGCCAGCAGCCAAGTCATGCTGGAGGGGAATGAGCAGTTCTTC

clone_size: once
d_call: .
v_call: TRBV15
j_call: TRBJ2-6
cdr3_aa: CATSMRRGDNVLTF
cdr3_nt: TGTGCCACCAGCATGAGGCGGGGAGACAACGTCCTGACTTTC

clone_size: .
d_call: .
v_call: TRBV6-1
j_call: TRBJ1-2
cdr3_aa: CASSENSWGYGYTF
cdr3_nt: TGTGCCAGCAGTGAAAATAGTTGGGGGTACGGCTACACCTTC

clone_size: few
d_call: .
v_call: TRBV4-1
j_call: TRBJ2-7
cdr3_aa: CASSPEQDPRNEQYF
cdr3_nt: TGCGCCAGCAGCCCCGAACAGGACCCCAGAAACGAGCAGTACTTC

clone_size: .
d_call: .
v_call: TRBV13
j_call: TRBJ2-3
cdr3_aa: CASSPASGFSSTDTQYF
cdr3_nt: TGTGCCAGCAGCCCCGCGAGCGGCTTCTCTAGCACAGATACGCAGTATTTT

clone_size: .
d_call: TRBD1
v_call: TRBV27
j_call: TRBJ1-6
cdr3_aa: CASRTRQGAGFSPLHF
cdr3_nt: TGTGCCAGCAGGACCCGACAGGGGGCCGGCTTTTCACCCCTCCACTTT

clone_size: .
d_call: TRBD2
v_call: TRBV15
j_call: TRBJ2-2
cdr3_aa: CATSGTGTSRSPGELFF
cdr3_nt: TGTGCCACCAGCGGTACCGGGACTAGCAGAAGTCCCGGGGAGCTGTTTTTT

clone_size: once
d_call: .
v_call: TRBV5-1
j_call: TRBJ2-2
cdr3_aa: CASSLENSNTGELFF
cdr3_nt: TGCGCCAGCAGCTTGGAGAATTCGAACACCGGGGAGCTGTTTTTT

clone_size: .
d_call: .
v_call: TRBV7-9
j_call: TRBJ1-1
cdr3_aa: CASIPYRATEAFF
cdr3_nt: TGTGCCAGCATCCCTTACAGGGCCACTGAAGCTTTCTTT

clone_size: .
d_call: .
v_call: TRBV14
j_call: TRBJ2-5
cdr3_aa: CASSQEKSGRETQYF
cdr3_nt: TGTGCCAGCAGCCAAGAGAAAAGTGGTCGGGAGACCCAGTACTTC

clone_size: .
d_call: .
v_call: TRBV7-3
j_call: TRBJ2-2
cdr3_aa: CASSQRGVPGELFF
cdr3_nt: TGTGCCAGCAGCCAAAGGGGGGTCCCCGGGGAGCTGTTTTTT

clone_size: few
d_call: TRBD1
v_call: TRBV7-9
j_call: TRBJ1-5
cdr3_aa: CASSLVPGQGEPQHF
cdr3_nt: TGTGCCAGCAGCTTAGTGCCAGGACAGGGGGAGCCCCAGCATTTT

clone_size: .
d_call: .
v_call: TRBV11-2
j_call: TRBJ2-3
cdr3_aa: CASSLDLGQGMGDTQYF
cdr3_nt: TGTGCCAGCAGCTTAGATTTAGGGCAGGGGATGGGAGATACGCAGTATTTT

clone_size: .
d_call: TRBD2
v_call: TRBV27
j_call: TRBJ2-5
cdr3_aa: CASSFGGGGKTQYF
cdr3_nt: TGTGCCAGCAGTTTCGGGGGGGGAGGGAAGACCCAGTACTTC

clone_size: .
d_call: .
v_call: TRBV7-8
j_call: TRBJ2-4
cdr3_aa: CASSRAALAKNIQYF
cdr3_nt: TGTGCCAGCAGCCGTGCGGCCTTAGCCAAAAACATTCAGTACTTC

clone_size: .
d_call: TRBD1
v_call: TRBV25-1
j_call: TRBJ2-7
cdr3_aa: CASSLTGTGSYEQYF
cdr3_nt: TGTGCCAGCAGCCTAACCGGGACAGGCTCCTACGAGCAGTACTTC

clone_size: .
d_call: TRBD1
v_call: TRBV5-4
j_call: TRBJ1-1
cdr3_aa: CASSRFWDSLNTEAFF
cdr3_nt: TGTGCCAGCAGCCGATTCTGGGACAGCTTAAACACTGAAGCTTTCTTT